What follows describes a single T cell receptor (beta chain). The final CDR3 position lacks the conserved phenylalanine or tryptophan, pointing to a likely read error. This specimen belongs to a study of tumor-infiltrating lymphocytes in primary liver carcinoma. The study co-extracted DNA and RNA from 20-30 mg of unsorted bulk tissue. The CDR3 is 14 amino acids. Trimming removed 5 bases from V and 5 bases from J; junction bases left unmatched: 7. The germline CDR1 and CDR2 sequences are MDHEN and SYDVKM. Priming with a constant-region primer yielded TCR beta cDNA from 450 to 550 ng total RNA. For TCR beta, libraries were produced by three nested multiplex PCR rounds using slightly modified ARM-PCR. The first two PCR rounds, approximately 11 cycles each, used TRBV1-TRBV30 forward primers and a C-beta reverse primer. TCRdb re-called the multiplex PCR reads through MiXCR, storing one row per CDR3 protein. There are about 120,000 distinct CDR3 sequences in the sample; around 70% occur only once, and more than 8% lies in the top ten.

The chain joins TRBV28 to TRBJ2-5; 8 bases align to TRBD1. Material for sequencing was tumor-adjacent normal liver tissue. The TCR originated in a woman aged 55-69 years with primary liver carcinoma and hepatitis B virus infection. The CDR3 DNA sequence: TGTGCCAGCAGTAGCGGACAGGGTTTGGAGACCCAGTACCCC. This sequence encodes CASSSGQGLETQYP.